Following are 9 T cell receptor beta chains from one sample sequenced in a study of T cell repertoires in cytomegalovirus infection. A single record per CDR3 protein comes from TCRdb applying MiXCR to the reads. The data hold around 540,000 distinct CDR3 sequences, with roughly a third observed a single time. Antigen specificity for these receptors is unknown. The specimen comprised cultured PBMCs, sampled from culture after CMV antigen stimulation. These receptors were taken from a human donor in good health (CMV status not recorded). Some clones in this sample may be carry-over from other donors' samples.

This chain uses TRBV12-3 or TRBV12-4 with TRBJ2-3, with TRBD2 identical over 7 bases. Trimming at V came to 5 bases and at J to 5 bases, leaving 13 bases not matched to a gene. The CDR3 length is 16 residues. The CDR3 sequence: CASSPIAGADEDTQYF. The CDR3, as DNA: TGTGCCAGCAGTCCGATCGCGGGAGCCGACGAAGATACGCAGTATTTT.

The V and J genes are TRBV28 and TRBJ2-7, with 9 bases lining up with TRBD1. This CDR3 comprises 15 residues. Germline loops: CDR1 MDHEN, CDR2 SYDVKM. V gave up 6 bases and J gave up 4 bases; unmatched junction bases: 10. CDR3 sequence (DNA): TGTGCCAGCAGGCAGCCGGGACAGGGTGCATACGAGCAGTACTTC. This sequence encodes CASRQPGQGAYEQYF.

This clonotype turned up a few times. This chain uses TRBV28 with TRBJ1-5; possibly TRBD1 for D (5 bases). The germline V gene has CDR1 MDHEN and CDR2 SYDVKM. The CDR3 runs 17 residues. V lost 8 bases and J lost 0, with 20 bases in between. The CDR3: CASSFRDLLYSNQPQHF. CDR3 sequence (DNA): TGTGCCAGCTCGTTCCGGGACCTCCTGTATAGCAATCAGCCCCAGCATTTT. The full variable domain, its missing parts supplied by reference TRBV28 and TRBJ1-5, is DVKVTQSSRYLVKRTGEKVFLECVQDMDHENMFWYRQDPGLGLRLIYFSYDVKMKEKGDIPEGYSVSREKKERFSLILESASTNQTSMYLCASSFRDLLYSNQPQHFGDGTRLSIL.

This clonotype was counted only a few times. This chain joins TRBV24-1 and TRBJ2-3; D is perhaps TRBD2 (6 bases). Trimming cost V 0 bases and J 1 base, with 7 bases left between them. This CDR3 region has 15 residues. CDR1 is KGHDR and CDR2 is SFDVKD in the germline V gene. CDR3 coding DNA: TGTGCCACCAGTGATTTGAAGCGGGGCACAGATACGCAGTATTTT. Translation: CATSDLKRGTDTQYF.

V usage is TRBV5-4 and J usage is TRBJ2-7; 7 positions match TRBD1. This CDR3 is built from 14 residues. Germline V gene lookup returns CDR1 SGHNT and CDR2 YYREEE (reference sequence). The V gene end was trimmed by 2 bases and the J gene end by 6 bases; junction bases not matched to a gene: 8. The CDR3 region has the DNA TGTGCCAGCAGCTTTTCCGGGACAGCCTCCGAGCAGTACTTC. Amino acid sequence: CASSFSGTASEQYF.

The rearrangement joins TRBV7-9 to TRBJ1-4; D perhaps matches TRBD1 (6 bases). CDR1 and CDR2 (germline): SEHNR, FQNEAQ (reference sequence). CDR3 length: 13 residues. Trimming took off 7 bases at V and 2 bases at J, with 8 bases between the two ends. The CDR3 loop reads CASNGQTNEKLFF. In DNA, the CDR3 is TGTGCCAGCAATGGACAGACTAATGAAAAACTGTTTTTT.

This chain connects TRBV20-1 to TRBJ1-2; D gene unclear. In germline, CDR1 is DFQATT, CDR2 SNEGSKA (reference sequence). V was trimmed by 4 bases and J by 3 bases, leaving 6 bases between them. The CDR3 has 11 amino acids. The CDR3 protein is CSAKTDYGYTF. As DNA, the CDR3 is TGCAGTGCTAAAACAGACTATGGCTACACCTTC.

V gene TRBV11-3 combines with J gene TRBJ2-7, with 9 bases fitting TRBD1. The CDR3 contains 15 residues. Germline CDR1 reads SGHNT; CDR2 reads YENEEA. The V gene end was trimmed by 5 bases and the J gene end by 6 bases; junction bases not matched to a gene: 11. The CDR3 region is CASSRSGTGLSEQYF. The CDR3, as DNA: TGTGCCAGCAGCCGAAGCGGGACAGGGTTGTCCGAGCAGTACTTC. The whole variable domain, filled in from reference TRBV11-3 and TRBJ2-7, reads EAGVVQSPRYKIIEKKQPVAFWCNPISGHNTLYWYLQNLGQGPELLIRYENEEAVDDSQLPKDRFSAERLKGVDSTLKIQPAELGDSAVYLCASSRSGTGLSEQYFGPGTRLTVT.

The chain carries TRBV20-1 and TRBJ2-7; a possible D gene is TRBD2 (5 bases). The CDR3 covers 15 residues. The germline V and J ends were trimmed by 0 bases and 1 base, with 13 bases remaining between them. Germline lookup yields CDR1 DFQATT and CDR2 SNEGSKA (reference sequence). DNA for the CDR3: TGCAGTGCTAGAGATCTTAAGAGGGTATCCTACGAGCAGTACTTC. Translation: CSARDLKRVSYEQYF.